These 13 T cell receptor beta chains were all obtained from the same sample, sequenced in a study of CD8 T cell repertoires and HIV-1 epitope variants. Profiling relied on immunoSEQ multiplex PCR, and the TCRdb table lists in-frame clones only, not all of them. Of 2,500 or so clones listed, approximately 69% are singletons. For these TCRs, the target antigens are not known. Sequencing input: cultured CD8+ T cells derived from PBMCs. These receptor sequences come from a male donor with HIV.

The rearrangement joins TRBV7-9 to TRBJ1-3, with D unclear. There are 12 residues in the CDR3. Per germline, CDR1 SEHNR and CDR2 FQNEAQ (reference sequence). V lost 4 bases, J lost 6 bases, and 7 bases lay in between. The DNA of the CDR3 is TGTGCCAGCAGCTCCGGGGTAAACACCATATATTTT. Its translation: CASSSGVNTIYF. The whole variable domain, remainder taken from reference TRBV7-9 and TRBJ1-3, is DTGVSQNPRHKITKRGQNVTFRCDPISEHNRLYWYRQTLGQGPEFLTYFQNEAQLEKSRLLSDRFSAERPKGSFSTLEIQRTEQGDSAMYLCASSSGVNTIYFGEGSWLTVV.

This clone has only a few counts. The genes are TRBV10-3 and TRBJ2-3, with 11 bases lining up with TRBD2. This CDR3 is 19 amino acids long. Trimming removed 3 bases from V and 2 bases from J; junction bases left unmatched: 13. Germline CDR1 and CDR2: ENHRY and SYGVKD. The DNA for the CDR3 is TGTGCCATCAGTGATCTCTTTAGCGGGAGGGAAGAATCCACAGATACGCAGTATTTT. This codes for CAISDLFSGREESTDTQYF.

The gene calls are TRBV4-2 and TRBJ2-7; TRBD1 matches at 7 bases. CDR3 length: 16 amino acids. The germline V gene encodes CDR1 LGHNA and CDR2 YNFKEQ. V shed 0 bases, J shed 2 bases, and the junction held 7 bases outside the gene matches. In DNA, the CDR3 is TGTGCCAGCAGCCAAGATCTAGAACAGGGGACCTACGAGCAGTACTTC. This codes for CASSQDLEQGTYEQYF.

This clone was recorded once. The CDR3 loop reads CASSSEGQNNEKLFF. In nucleotides, the CDR3 is TGTGCCAGCAGTTCGGAGGGACAGAATAATGAAAAACTGTTTTTT. The J gene is TRBJ1-4, the V gene TRBV28, with 7 bases matching TRBD1. Germline CDR1 is MDHEN and CDR2 is SYDVKM. The CDR3 covers 15 residues. J lost 4 bases, V lost 4 bases, and 6 bases had no gene match.

This clone was seen a handful of times. This chain links TRBV4-2 with TRBJ1-1; D ambiguous. V shed 0 bases and J shed 4 bases, with 9 bases lying between them. The CDR3 has 14 residues. Per the germline V gene, CDR1 is LGHNA and CDR2 is YNFKEQ. The CDR3 protein is CASSQDSLITEAFF. The CDR3 DNA sequence: TGTGCCAGCAGCCAAGATTCCCTCATCACTGAAGCTTTCTTT.

This chain joins TRBV7-6 and TRBJ2-3, with D perhaps matching TRBD1 (6 bases). With 1 base removed from V and 4 bases from J, the gap between germline ends came to 6 bases. The CDR3 sequence is 13 residues long. Germline CDR1 is SGHVS and CDR2 is FNYEAQ. This CDR3 reads CASSLGTADTQYF. The CDR3, as DNA: TGTGCCAGCAGCTTAGGGACAGCAGATACGCAGTATTTT.

This chain links TRBV19 with TRBJ2-1, with 9 nucleotides matching TRBD2. The CDR3 is made up of 16 amino acids. Germline V gene lookup returns CDR1 LNHDA and CDR2 SQIVND (reference sequence). V shed 0 bases and J 4 bases; nucleotides not matched to a gene: 4. Here the CDR3 reads CASSIDDSGGYNEQFF. The CDR3 region has the DNA TGTGCCAGTAGTATAGACGATAGCGGGGGATACAATGAGCAGTTCTTC.

This chain uses TRBV10-3 with TRBJ2-3; D tentatively reads TRBD1 or TRBD2 (5 bases each). CDR1 and CDR2 (germline): ENHRY, SYGVKD. V was shortened by 0 bases and J by 2 bases, with 15 bases between the two germline ends. The CDR3 is made up of 17 amino acids. The CDR3, as DNA: TGTGCCATCAGTGAGTCGCCGGGACGCCGGGACACAGATACGCAGTATTTT. Translation gives CAISESPGRRDTDTQYF.

This clone appeared a few times. The chain joins TRBV2 to TRBJ2-7; 8 nucleotides match TRBD1. The CDR3 loop spans 14 amino acids. CDR1 is SNHLY and CDR2 is FYNNEI in the germline V gene. The trim removed 1 base at V and 2 bases at J, leaving 1 base unmatched. CDR3 sequence reads: CASSEGTGTYEQYF. The CDR3, as DNA: TGTGCCAGCAGTGAAGGGACAGGGACCTACGAGCAGTACTTC.

The V and J genes are TRBV7-3 and TRBJ1-2, with D tentatively TRBD1 (5 bases). The germline V gene encodes CDR1 SGHTA and CDR2 FQGTGA. The CDR3 consists of 16 residues. The V end was cut by 5 bases, the J end by 8 bases, with 24 bases between. The CDR3 DNA follows: TGTGCCAGCAGCGATGGGGGAGGGGATCAGGGTAGAGGCTACACCTTC. This gives the protein CASSDGGGDQGRGYTF.

The chain joins TRBV2 to TRBJ2-3, with 7 bases lining up with TRBD1. J lost 0 bases, V lost 6 bases, and 6 bases had no gene match. The length of the CDR3 is 15 residues. Germline V gives CDR1 SNHLY, CDR2 FYNNEI. CDR3 DNA: TGTGCCAGCAGAGGTGGACAGGTTAGCACAGATACGCAGTATTTT. The encoded protein is CASRGGQVSTDTQYF.

The V and J genes are TRBV7-9 and TRBJ2-1; possibly TRBD2 for D (6 bases). Per germline, CDR1 SEHNR and CDR2 FQNEAQ (reference sequence). The V and J ends lost 5 bases and 7 bases respectively, with 9 bases between them. The CDR3 length is 12 residues. The CDR3 sequence: CASSPGVNEQFF. The DNA of the CDR3 is TGTGCCAGCAGCCCGGGGGTAAATGAGCAGTTCTTC.

The chain links TRBV29-1 to TRBJ2-1; D is perhaps TRBD1 (6 bases). The CDR3 extends over 13 amino acids. Germline CDR1 SQVTM, CDR2 ANQGSEA. The V end was cut by 4 bases, the J end by 6 bases, with 13 bases between. The chain's CDR3 is CSVVHRDGNEQFF. The CDR3, as DNA: TGCAGCGTTGTCCACAGGGACGGCAATGAGCAGTTCTTC.